This TCR beta chain was documented in a study of blood T cell repertoires in COVID-19. About the study: Specimens from acute and convalescent COVID-19 originated in the United States, Italy and Spain. T cells, B-cell-depleted T cells, or PBMCs provided the cDNA or gDNA that served as material.

Germline V gives CDR1 SGHNT, CDR2 YENEEA. Trimming at V came to 5 bases and at J to 5 bases, leaving 3 bases not matched to a gene. CDR3 length: 14 amino acids. In the authors' methods: Counts of nucleated cells, estimated from reference gene primer amplification, were obtained. The repertoire was sequenced with immunoSEQ multiplex PCR; TCRdb's copy has only in-frame clones and lacks some. The DNA was the basis for D and trimming; V, J and clone size are from that table. This table holds 100,000 or so clones, around 80% found once. This clone was counted a few times. The chain is built from TRBV11-3 and TRBJ2-1; 10 bases are a match to TRBD2. The sequenced sample consisted of peripheral blood. The clonotype comes from a man in his 70s with active or convalescent COVID-19. As DNA, the CDR3 is TGTGCCAGCAGCCGGACTAGCGGACACAATGAGCAGTTCTTC. Amino acids: CASSRTSGHNEQFF.